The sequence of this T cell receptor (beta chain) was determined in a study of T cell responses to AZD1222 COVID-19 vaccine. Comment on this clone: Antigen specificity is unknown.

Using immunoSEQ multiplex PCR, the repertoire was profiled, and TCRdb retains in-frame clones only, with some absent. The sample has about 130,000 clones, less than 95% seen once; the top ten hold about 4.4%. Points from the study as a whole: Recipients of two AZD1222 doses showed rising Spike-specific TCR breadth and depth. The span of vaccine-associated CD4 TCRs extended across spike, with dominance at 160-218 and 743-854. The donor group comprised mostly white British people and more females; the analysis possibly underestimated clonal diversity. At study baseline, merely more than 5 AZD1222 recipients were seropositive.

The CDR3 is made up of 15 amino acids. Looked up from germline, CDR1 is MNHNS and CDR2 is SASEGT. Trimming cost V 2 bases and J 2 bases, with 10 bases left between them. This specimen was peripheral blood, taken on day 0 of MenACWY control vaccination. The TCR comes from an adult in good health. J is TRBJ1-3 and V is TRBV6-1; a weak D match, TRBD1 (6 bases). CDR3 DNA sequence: TGTGCCAGCAGTGAAAGGGGGTCAACTGGAAACACCATATATTTT. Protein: CASSERGSTGNTIYF.